The 16 T cell receptor beta chains listed next were all sequenced from one sample in a study of blood T cell repertoires in COVID-19. TCRdb keeps only in-frame clones here, not all; method: immunoSEQ multiplex PCR. The sample has a few hundred thousand clones; approximately 88% are singletons. Source material: peripheral blood. These receptors all stem from a woman in her twenties or thirties with COVID-19, enrolled during active disease.

The chain carries TRBV9 and TRBJ1-1; the D gene is possibly TRBD1 (5 bases). Germline CDR1 and CDR2: SGDLS and YYNGEE. V gave up 3 bases and J gave up 4 bases, with 22 bases separating them. The CDR3 loop spans 17 amino acids. CDR3 nucleotides: TGTGCCAGCAGCGCAAGCGGGGGGATTGGTATTGGCACTGAAGCTTTCTTT. Its protein is CASSASGGIGIGTEAFF.

This clone has only a few counts. V usage is TRBV6-9 and J usage is TRBJ1-6; TRBD1 matches 9 bases. The CDR3 contains 14 residues. Trimming at V came to 1 base and at J to 10 bases, leaving 2 bases not matched to a gene. The germline V gene has CDR1 MNHGY and CDR2 SVAAGI. CDR3 sequence (DNA): TGTGCCAGCAGTTATTACAGGGGGCACTCACCCCTCCACTTT. It encodes CASSYYRGHSPLHF.

This clone occurred a few times. The chain employs TRBV3-1 (or the pseudogene TRBV3-2) and TRBJ2-6; 7 bases agree with TRBD1. Germline CDR1 LGHDT, CDR2 YNNKEL (reference sequence). With V trimmed by 3 bases and J by 2 bases, 1 base remained unmatched. This CDR3 has 15 residues. The CDR3 DNA sequence: TGTGCCAGCAGCCACGACAGGGCTGGGGCCAACGTCCTGACTTTC. It encodes CASSHDRAGANVLTF.

This sequence joins TRBV15 and TRBJ1-5; D is possibly TRBD1 (6 bases). The length of the CDR3 is 15 residues. Per germline, CDR1 LNHNV and CDR2 YYDKDF (reference sequence). V was trimmed by 6 bases and J by 1 base, leaving 13 bases between them. Written as DNA, the CDR3 is TGTGCCACCAGGGCAGGGGTGAGGAGCAATCAGCCCCAGCATTTT. Residues: CATRAGVRSNQPQHF. The entire variable domain, with the rest obtained from reference TRBV15 and TRBJ1-5, is as follows: DAMVIQNPRYQVTQFGKPVTLSCSQTLNHNVMYWYQQKSSQAPKLLFHYYDKDFNNEADTPDNFQSRRPNTSFCFLDIRSPGLGDTAMYLCATRAGVRSNQPQHFGDGTRLSIL.

CDR3 sequence reads: CASSEVQGAANEKLFF. Written as DNA, the CDR3 is TGTGCCAGCAGTGAAGTGCAGGGGGCTGCTAATGAAAAACTGTTTTTT. The J gene is TRBJ1-4, the V gene TRBV6-1; 8 nucleotides align to TRBD1. CDR1 is MNHNS, CDR2 SASEGT, per germline. The V gene end was trimmed by 1 base and the J gene end by 3 bases; junction bases not matched to a gene: 4. This CDR3 is built from 16 residues.

The J gene is TRBJ1-2, the V gene TRBV19; D ambiguous. With 6 bases removed from V and 8 bases from J, the gap between germline ends came to 13 bases. The CDR3 totals 12 residues. Germline lookup yields CDR1 LNHDA and CDR2 SQIVND (reference sequence). Here the CDR3 reads CASSFTSWGYTF. The CDR3 DNA is TGTGCCAGTAGCTTCACTTCTTGGGGCTACACCTTC.

Only one count was recorded for this clone. J is TRBJ2-1 and V is TRBV2; D ambiguous. Trimming shortened V by 7 bases and J by 6 bases, and 13 bases separated the two germline ends. CDR3 length equals 13 residues. Germline loops: CDR1 SNHLY, CDR2 FYNNEI. CDR3 loop: CASIRFLRNEQFF. CDR3 coding DNA: TGTGCCAGCATCCGGTTCCTCCGCAATGAGCAGTTCTTC. The full variable domain, completed using reference TRBV2 and TRBJ2-1, is EPEVTQTPSHQVTQMGQEVILRCVPISNHLYFYWYRQILGQKVEFLVSFYNNEISEKSEIFDDQFSVERPDGSNFTLKIRSTKLEDSAMYFCASIRFLRNEQFFGPGTRLTVL.

This clone is a singleton in its sample. This chain links TRBV2 with TRBJ2-1; no firm D call. Germline CDR1 SNHLY, CDR2 FYNNEI. The CDR3 runs 13 residues. Trimming took off 3 bases at V and 9 bases at J, with 12 bases between the two ends. The CDR3 coding sequence is TGTGCCAGCAGTGATAATGGGTGGAGTGAGCAGTTCTTC. Protein product: CASSDNGWSEQFF.

The chain carries TRBV7-8 and TRBJ2-3; D is perhaps TRBD1 (6 bases). Germline V gene data show CDR1 as SGHVS and CDR2 as FQNEAQ. The germline V and J ends were trimmed by 6 bases and 11 bases, with 24 bases remaining between them. The CDR3 covers 15 residues. CDR3 protein: CASRKPQSGARWQYF. The CDR3 DNA reads TGTGCCAGCAGAAAACCCCAATCAGGGGCTAGATGGCAGTATTTT.

V is TRBV19 and J is TRBJ2-2; D remains unclear. CDR1 LNHDA and CDR2 SQIVND come from the germline V gene (reference sequence). This CDR3 has 14 residues. V was trimmed by 3 bases and J by 3 bases, leaving 8 bases between them. CDR3 residues: CASSIGAYTGELFF. CDR3 in DNA: TGTGCCAGTAGTATCGGAGCTTACACCGGGGAGCTGTTTTTT.

As DNA, the CDR3 is TGTGCCAGCAGCCCAACGGGGGGTGGCAGGGAGCTGTTTTTT. This translates into CASSPTGGGRELFF. The genes are TRBV6-5 and TRBJ2-2, with TRBD2 identical over 7 bases. V was clipped by 6 bases and J by 9 bases; unmatched bases: 10. The CDR3 sequence is 14 residues long. Germline CDR1 is MNHEY and CDR2 is SVGAGI.

J is TRBJ2-3 and V is TRBV4-1, with D perhaps matching TRBD1 (6 bases). This CDR3 comprises 15 residues. Looked up from germline, CDR1 is MGHRA and CDR2 is YSYEKL. V was trimmed by 0 bases and J by 5 bases, leaving 12 bases between them. In DNA form, the CDR3 reads TGCGCCAGCAGCCAAGAATACGGCAGGGGAGATACGCAGTATTTT. This codes for CASSQEYGRGDTQYF.

The sample holds a few counts of this clone. The chain uses TRBV5-4 and TRBJ1-5, with no clear D. Trimming removed 5 bases at V and 3 bases at J, with 9 bases between. The CDR3 sequence is 13 residues long. Germline loops: CDR1 SGHNT, CDR2 YYREEE (reference sequence). The CDR3 reads CASSSGHNQPQHF. CDR3 bases: TGTGCCAGCAGTTCAGGCCACAATCAGCCCCAGCATTTT.

This chain links TRBV5-1 with TRBJ1-1, with unresolved D. Trimming pared 4 bases from V and 1 base from J, leaving 11 bases between. Germline CDR1 is SGHRS and CDR2 is YFSETQ. The CDR3 has 14 residues. The CDR3 sequence: CASSRTPTNTEAFF. The CDR3 DNA reads as TGCGCCAGCAGCCGGACTCCAACGAACACTGAAGCTTTCTTT.

Only a few counts were recorded for this clone. The CDR3 DNA sequence: TGTGCTAGTGCCGACCGGGGCACTGAAGCTTTCTTT. It yields the protein CASADRGTEAFF. This sequence joins TRBV12-5 and TRBJ1-1; D not resolved. CDR1 and CDR2 (germline): LGHNT, FRNRAP. This CDR3 has 12 amino acids. With 7 bases removed from V and 4 bases from J, the gap between germline ends came to 10 bases.

The rearrangement links TRBV2 to TRBJ2-3; 8 bases line up with TRBD2. The CDR3 contains 13 residues. Germline CDR1 SNHLY, CDR2 FYNNEI. V lost 7 bases and J lost 1; bases outside the gene matches: 1. For the CDR3, the DNA is TGTGCCAGCATCGGGGGGGGCACAGATACGCAGTATTTT. Amino acids: CASIGGGTDTQYF.